This T cell receptor beta chain appears in the sequencing data of a study of cytomegalovirus exposure and HLA in healthy donors (TCRdb year 2017). Context from the whole study: In an earlier analysis of fewer than 750 of the donors, approximately 300 Gb of sequence data and approximately 100 million unique TCR beta sequences from about 179 million T cells were reported. Four or five DR-DQ haplotypes were treated as single units for association and clustering because of strong linkage in the cohort. In addition to the first cohort of 666 subjects, a separate validation cohort of 120 different subjects was used. To predict cytomegalovirus infection status, the study combined high-throughput TCR immunosequencing, statistical association of individual TCRs with disease status, and machine learning. Of the roughly 390 genotyped donors, around 81% fell in the genetic ancestry cluster associated with self-reported Caucasian donors. The number of donors typed differed by locus, with about 629-630 for A, B, C, DRB1 and DQB1, around 500 for DQA1, under 610 for DPA1, and some 450 for DPB1. To decide whether each TCR beta V gene segment behaved as functional or pseudogenic, an earlier analysis of fewer than 750 of the donors relied on high-throughput TCR beta sequencing. A later analysis re-analyzed previously published TCR beta repertoires from hundreds of donors and added high-resolution HLA genotyping to study TCR occurrence patterns. Using immunosequencing, the study profiled T cell repertoires from about 620 subjects and related those repertoires to cytomegalovirus serostatus. Approximately 300 gigabases of sequencing data and approximately 85 million unique TCR sequences were included in an early release covering 500 to 750 HLA-typed donors. Class I and class II HLA loci were covered by the typing at four-digit resolution. Rather than drawing on any new phenotypic data, the later analysis identified candidate immune exposures from TCR beta sequences and the way those sequences occurred across donors. A later genetic analysis used genome-wide SNP genotypes for 398 of the 666 donors, treating that subset as a discovery cohort. Donor age, sex, ethnicity and CMV serostatus were compiled alongside the repertoire data. Across roughly 420 genotyped donors of the cohort, an average of about 200,000 unique TCR beta nucleotide sequences per donor were sequenced, and approximately 17% of those sequences were non-productive. All discovery cohort repertoires had been generated on a single sequencing platform. The study was designed to test whether signatures of past pathogen exposure could be identified by cataloging public T cell receptors.

Broad study findings and their caveats: Over 15 rarely observed V segments, including chromosome 9 orphons, were excluded from the earlier analysis of just under 600 of the donors because counts were too low. Immune exposure information for the cohort was limited to CMV serostatus. The 87-base-pair reads could not distinguish some IMGT-functional V segments, including TRBV6-2 and TRBV6-3, so those segments were excluded. A later genetic analysis associated a missense DCLRE1C variant with V-gene and J-gene trimming of TCR beta chains, and an independent cohort replicated the association. A further reported finding was that TCR beta sequences accurately predicted the HLA-A and HLA-B alleles for most subjects in the first cohort. Sequencing depth was assumed to be roughly uniform across donors in the presence/absence analyses, though that assumption may not hold. In a later analysis, several top co-occurrence clusters were reported to appear linked to parvovirus B19, influenza, CMV and Epstein-Barr virus. At a false discovery rate of 0.05, a later analysis linked around 17,000 TCR beta sequences to specific HLA alleles. The study listed 170 or so TCR beta chains as associated with cytomegalovirus. In an earlier analysis of about 550 of the donors, most TCR beta V segments were observed in productive rearrangements about 87% or about 30% of the time, broadly matching IMGT annotations. Assigning TCR associations to individual alleles was difficult when HLA alleles, especially DR and DQ, strongly co-occurred. Correlated functional status among segregating V segments might be attributable to linkage disequilibrium, but an unknown experimental factor could not be ruled out. The cohort was sequenced for TCR beta chains only, and without alpha or paired-chain data the features that could be detected were limited. Compared with the roughly 670-donor mean, donors in an Asian-associated ancestry cluster had fewer N-insertions in productive TCRs, according to a later genetic analysis. In a later analysis, most CMV-associated TCR beta chains were found to appear HLA-restricted, with HLA associations seemingly driven largely by CMV exposure. Because some donors lacked HLA typing at each locus, the association tests relied only on the typed subset. In a later analysis, the rate of TCR association differed among HLA loci, with DRB1 alleles having the most associated TCRs and HLA-C alleles having the fewest. A cluster of highly shared sequence variants was judged likely to be a technical artifact of the sequencing pipeline. A few of the identified cytomegalovirus-associated TCR beta chains were confirmed in vitro to be specific for cytomegalovirus antigens. Across donors, most TCR sequences were observed very rarely, whereas some public TCRs were present in many individuals. It was suggested by the authors that the approach could potentially be generalized to other disease states and immunological phenotypes. The classifier was reported to diagnose cytomegalovirus status with high specificity and sensitivity in both the original cohort and the validation cohort. Compared with equally common non-associated chains, HLA-associated TCR beta chains in a later analysis were more clonally expanded and had lower generation probabilities.

In total, 500 to 700 healthy bone marrow donors made up the cohort. Cohort members were all nominally healthy when sampled, although unrecorded immune exposures were likely present. The donor was CMV seropositive and belonged to the group of a few hundred seropositive cohort members. Every donor gave a peripheral blood sample, and the peripheral blood mononuclear cells from that sample were used for TCR beta sequencing. Genomic DNA was extracted from the blood cell samples with the Qiagen DNeasy Blood Extraction Kit. Libraries were prepared through the immunoSEQ multiplex PCR assay. For the multiplex PCR, a mixture combining 60 forward primers for TCR Vbeta segments and 13 reverse primers for TCR Jbeta segments was used. Amplification of the CDR3 region of rearranged TCR beta genes was performed with a multiplex PCR assay on genomic DNA. Amplified TCR beta libraries were sequenced as 87-base-pair reads on the Illumina HiSeq System. The study's processing was this. In a later analysis, around 80 million unique TCR beta chains were counted across the approximately 640 repertoires, and about 10 million of these chains were shared by at least two donors. A nearest-neighbor algorithm error-corrected the raw reads and collapsed the reads into unique sequences, merging closely related sequences to remove PCR and sequencing errors. V, D and J gene segments were assigned by aligning CDR3 sequences to IMGT reference sequences. Each retained sequence needed at least a six-nucleotide match to both a V gene segment and a J gene segment. Rearrangements were classified as productive when the CDR3 lacked stop codons and remained in frame with V and J, and all other rearrangements were classified as non-productive. CDR3 was defined according to IMGT convention as the region running from the second conserved V-encoded cysteine to the conserved J-encoded phenylalanine. The earlier analysis of about 590 of the donors excluded sequences that lacked an unambiguous match to a single V gene segment. In an earlier analysis of some 590 of the donors, a V segment was called functional when productive rearrangements were above 56.7%, and segregating when the standard deviation between donors exceeded 5%. A statistical classification framework was built to diagnose cytomegalovirus status from the catalog of TCR beta chain sequences. In a later analysis, V and J genes were assigned by comparing TCR nucleotide sequences against IMGT/GENE-DB human TR gene sequences. A later analysis assigned CDR3 sequences and most-parsimonious VDJ recombination scenarios with the TCRdist pipeline. In a later analysis, every TCR beta chain was defined by the combination of its CDR3 amino acid sequence and its V-gene family, and reads without a unique V-gene family were dropped. As a way to deal with suspected cross-contamination and a sequencing artifact, a later analysis dropped hundreds of nucleotide sequences that were highly shared and had low generation probability. In a later analysis, a clonal expansion index for each public chain was calculated from normalized within-repertoire ranks of inferred template counts. In a later analysis, generation probabilities were computed using a VDJ recombination model fitted to out-of-frame rearrangements, and the results were checked against IGoR. In a later analysis, TCR-TCR, TCR-HLA and TCR-CMV co-occurrence was scored with hypergeometric tests, and a repertoire-size bias correction was applied to TCR pairs. A later analysis estimated false discovery rates by permuting HLA or CMV assignments 20 times. In a later analysis, co-occurring TCRs were grouped using DBSCAN, and TCRdist sequence similarity was added for clustering within HLA-allele-positive subsets. Repertoires with fewer than 30,000 or more than 120,000 public chains were left out of co-occurrence clustering, as were four to six repertoires with anomalous nucleotide sharing. What TCRdb holds here is the immuneACCESS table cut down to in-frame rearrangements. Part of the clones is not present; checked against another copy, under half of the missing clones reflect an unresolved V gene, and the others are unexplained. That table supplies the V and J calls and clone size; D and trimming were determined from the DNA. For this sample there are 120,000 or so clones; around 80% appear just once. The ten largest clones take up about 11% of the sample.

CDR1 MNHNS and CDR2 SASEGT are derived from the germline V gene. Trimming accounts for 8 bases at V and 1 base at J, while the number of junction bases matched to no gene is 0. The CDR3, from cysteine to phenylalanine, totals 14 residues. Left in the record is the CDR3 DNA by itself, 42 bases read in frame from the first base. Comments on this clone: No antigen is known for it. No base quality information exists; no much larger clone differs at one position.

The sequenced sample was PBMCs. The clonotype was recovered from a man aged 25-40 years in good health and CMV-seropositive. Recombination joined TRBV6-1 with TRBJ2-1; a stretch of 12 junction bases matches TRBD2. The CDR3 amino acid sequence is: CASGTSGSYNEQFF. At the DNA level, the sequence is TGTGCCAGCGGGACTAGCGGGTCCTACAATGAGCAGTTCTTC.